Presented here are 14 T cell receptor beta chains from one specimen sequenced in a study of T cells in Graves' hyperthyroidism and ophthalmopathy. Amplification yielded TCR beta CDR3 regions, with RNA transcripts as the source. HTBI primers were employed in a first-round RT-PCR of the TCR CDR3. TCRdb itself ran the multiplex PCR reads through MiXCR, one entry per CDR3 protein. The sample has around 56,000 distinct CDR3 sequences, just under 50% seen once; the top ten hold 9.5% to 15%. The material sequenced was blood. These receptors were taken from a woman in her twenties or thirties with Graves' ophthalmopathy.

J is TRBJ1-1 and V is TRBV27; 7 bases are shared with TRBD1. The V gene end was trimmed by 6 bases and the J gene end by 2 bases; junction bases not matched to a gene: 6. The CDR3 runs to 14 residues. The germline CDR1 and CDR2 sequences are MNHEY and SMNVEV (reference sequence). The CDR3 here is CASRITGANTEAFF. Here the CDR3 DNA reads TGTGCCAGCAGAATAACAGGGGCTAACACTGAAGCTTTCTTT.

On this clonotype: The junction does not match germline at one end; this may be a read error. The chain recombines TRBV7-7 with TRBJ2-1, with 7 nucleotides matching TRBD2. The CDR3 extends over 14 amino acids. CDR1 is SSHAT and CDR2 is FNYEAQ in the germline V gene (reference sequence). The CDR3 sequence is CASTISGVHNEQFF. The DNA of the CDR3 is TGTGCTAGCACTATCAGCGGGGTTCACAATGAGCAGTTCTTC.

This clonotype showed up just once. The junction differs from germline at one of its ends, possibly a read error. The J gene is TRBJ1-1, the V gene TRBV5-6; TRBD1 might be the D (6 bases). The germline CDR1 and CDR2 sequences are SGHDT and YYEEEE. This CDR3 spans 14 amino acids. CDR3 DNA sequence: TGTGCCAGCAGCTTGGGTCCCGGGGGCACTAAAGCTTTCTTC. Translating it yields CASSLGPGGTKAFF.

This clonotype was counted many times. The chain carries TRBV19 and TRBJ2-5; TRBD1 matches 8 bases. Germline values: CDR1 LNHDA, CDR2 SQIVND (reference sequence). Germline trimming cut 3 bases from V and 4 bases from J; bases unmatched to any gene: 7. This CDR3 has 15 residues. CDR3 loop: CASSISPGQGETQYF. The CDR3 DNA is TGTGCCAGTAGTATTTCCCCCGGACAGGGAGAGACCCAGTACTTC.

V gene TRBV18 combines with J gene TRBJ2-5; 7 nucleotides agree with TRBD1. Unmatched junction bases numbered 8, after V lost 2 bases and J lost 5 bases. The CDR3 covers 15 residues. Looked up from germline, CDR1 is KGHSH and CDR2 is LQKENI. This CDR3 reads CASSPNRGVGETQYF. CDR3 in DNA: TGTGCCAGCTCACCAAACAGGGGCGTGGGGGAGACCCAGTACTTC.

The V gene is TRBV9, the J gene TRBJ2-3, with a tentative D call TRBD2 (5 bases). Germline assignment: CDR1 SGDLS and CDR2 YYNGEE. The CDR3 has 15 residues. The germline V and J ends were trimmed by 4 bases and 4 bases, with 16 bases remaining between them. DNA of the CDR3: TGTGCCAGCAGCTTGGTTCAGGACTTCCCAGATACGCAGTATTTT. Its protein product is CASSLVQDFPDTQYF.

The rearrangement joins TRBV7-2 to TRBJ2-6, with D maybe TRBD1 (5 bases). The CDR3 extends over 14 amino acids. Germline V gives CDR1 SGHTA, CDR2 FQGNSA. Trimming pared 4 bases from V and 4 bases from J, leaving 8 bases between. The DNA for the CDR3 is TGTGCCAGCAGCTCGAGGACAGGGGCCAACGTCCTGACTTTC. Protein sequence: CASSSRTGANVLTF.

The CDR3 is CASSPGGGDTEAFF. The DNA of the CDR3 is TGTGCCAGCAGCCCAGGGGGCGGCGACACTGAAGCTTTCTTT. J is TRBJ1-1 and V is TRBV7-8; 8 bases align to TRBD1. This CDR3 is built from 14 residues. Per germline, CDR1 SGHVS and CDR2 FQNEAQ. Trimming removed 5 bases from V and 3 bases from J; junction bases left unmatched: 5. The whole variable domain, filled in from reference TRBV7-8 and TRBJ1-1, reads GAGVSQSPRYKVAKRGQDVALRCDPISGHVSLFWYQQALGQGPEFLTYFQNEAQLDKSGLPSDRFFAERPEGSVSTLKIQRTQQEDSAVYLCASSPGGGDTEAFFGQGTRLTVV.

A remark on this clonotype: The conserved closing phenylalanine or tryptophan is absent in this CDR3, likely reflecting a read error. The CDR3 region is CASSPPGLAGVNEQFS. For the CDR3, the DNA is TGTGCCAGCAGCCCTCCGGGACTAGCGGGAGTAAATGAGCAGTTCTCC. The V call is TRBV19, the J call TRBJ2-1, with TRBD2 matching over 14 bases. Germline loops: CDR1 LNHDA, CDR2 SQIVND (reference sequence). V lost 9 bases to trimming and J lost 7 bases; unmatched junction nucleotides: 11. CDR3 length equals 16 residues.

The J gene is TRBJ2-5, the V gene TRBV5-5; 7 bases agree with TRBD1. CDR1 is SGHKS and CDR2 is YYEKEE in the germline V gene (reference sequence). With V trimmed by 4 bases and J by 3 bases, 9 bases remained unmatched. The CDR3 totals 15 residues. The CDR3 region is CASSLGGEGKETQYF. In DNA, the CDR3 is TGTGCCAGCAGCCTAGGGGGCGAGGGAAAAGAGACCCAGTACTTC.

At least ten counts were recorded for this clonotype. At one boundary the junction diverges from the germline segment, which might be a read error. The rearrangement links TRBV5-1 to TRBJ1-6; 7 nucleotides agree with TRBD1. CDR1 is SGHRS, CDR2 YFSETQ, per germline. The CDR3 extends over 15 amino acids. CDR3 protein: CASSLGGTDKSPLHF. In DNA, the CDR3 is TGCGCCAGCAGCTTGGGGGGGACAGATAAATCACCCCTCCACTTT. Full variable domain (remainder filled in from reference TRBV5-1 and TRBJ1-6): KAGVTQTPRYLIKTRGQQVTLSCSPISGHRSVSWYQQTPGQGLQFLFEYFSETQRNKGNFPGRFSGRQFSNSRSEMNVSTLELGDSALYLCASSLGGTDKSPLHFGNGTRLTVT.

This clonotype was detected many times. This chain connects TRBV12-3 or TRBV12-4 to TRBJ2-2; D is ambiguous. The CDR3 loop spans 14 amino acids. The V end was cut by 4 bases, the J end by 2 bases, with 8 bases between. In nucleotides, the CDR3 is TGTGCCAGCAGTTCGGGCCTTAACACCGGGGAGCTGTTTTTT. Encoded protein: CASSSGLNTGELFF.

This clonotype was found many times. The chain is built from TRBV6-4 and TRBJ2-2; weak D call: TRBD2 (5 bases). Germline V gives CDR1 MRHNA, CDR2 SNTAGT. V was trimmed by 2 bases and J by 2 bases, leaving 12 bases between them. The CDR3 covers 16 residues. The CDR3 loop reads CASSDGGTGNTGELFF. Written as DNA, the CDR3 is TGTGCCAGCAGTGACGGAGGTACGGGAAACACCGGGGAGCTGTTTTTT.

As for this clonotype: Mismatch with germline at one junction end may stem from a read error. The genes are TRBV3-1 and TRBJ2-1, with a tentative D call TRBD2 (5 bases). The length of the CDR3 is 13 residues. CDR1 is LGHDT and CDR2 is YNNKEL in the germline V gene (reference sequence). In DNA, the CDR3 is TGTGCCAGCAACCAAGAAGGAAGCCGGGGGCAGTTCTTC. Encoded protein: CASNQEGSRGQFF.